One sample yielded the 5 T cell receptor beta chains listed below, sequenced in a study of beta chain features in type 1 diabetes. TCRB transcripts that were expressed got sequenced, as all of the isolated RNA had been reverse transcribed. The protocol was immunoSEQ multiplex PCR, while the TCRdb copy is restricted to in-frame clones and leaves out a portion. The table shows about 290,000 clones, with approximately 8.1% occurring only once. The sequenced sample was central memory CD4+ T cells from blood. The source is a woman under 30 in good health.

This clone was recorded a few times. The J gene is TRBJ2-7, the V gene TRBV25-1; D remains ambiguous. Trimming removed 2 bases from V and 6 bases from J, with 11 bases in between. Germline V gene sequence: CDR1 MGHDK, CDR2 SYGVNS. The CDR3 runs 13 residues. In DNA form, the CDR3 reads TGTGCCAGCAGTGAAGCGCGACCGGGCGAGCAGTACGTC. It yields the protein CASSEARPGEQYV.

This clone was counted a few times. The V and J genes are TRBV6-6 and TRBJ1-1, with 8 bases matching TRBD1. The V segment lost 6 bases and the J segment 4 bases; nucleotides outside the gene matches: 4. Germline V gene data show CDR1 as MNHNY and CDR2 as SVGAGI (reference sequence). The CDR3 is 13 residues long. CDR3 residues: CASRTGAGTEAFF. CDR3 bases: TGTGCCAGCAGGACAGGGGCGGGCACTGAAGCTTTCTTT.

The V and J genes are TRBV5-1 and TRBJ1-2; D is unclear. The germline gives CDR1 SGHRS, CDR2 YFSETQ. V lost 6 bases, J lost 0 bases, and 12 bases lay in between. The CDR3 sequence is 14 residues long. Here the CDR3 DNA reads TGCGCCAGCACCCAGCAACCTACTAACTATGGCTACACCTTC. Protein: CASTQQPTNYGYTF.

In this sample, this clone turned up a few times. The V gene is TRBV7-8, the J gene TRBJ1-2; 8 positions agree with TRBD1. This CDR3 comprises 15 residues. The V segment lost 5 bases and the J segment 4 bases; nucleotides outside the gene matches: 9. Germline V gene sequence: CDR1 SGHVS, CDR2 FQNEAQ. Written as DNA, the CDR3 is TGTGCCAGCAGCCCCATCCAGGGGGCGAGCTATGGCTACACCTTC. This encodes CASSPIQGASYGYTF.

Only a few counts were recorded for this clone. The rearrangement links TRBV15 to TRBJ1-2; D is undetermined. From germline, CDR1 is LNHNV and CDR2 YYDKDF (reference sequence). Trimming stripped 1 base from V and 8 bases from J, with 20 bases between. CDR3 length equals 16 residues. As DNA, the CDR3 is TGTGCCACCAGCAGAGCTACTGGGGAGGCCTTCGGCGGCTACACCTTC. Translated, it gives CATSRATGEAFGGYTF.